The 9 T cell receptor beta chains reported below all come from one sample, sequenced in a study of technical replicates of blood from several donors. TCRdb's copy holds only in-frame clones and misses some; the assay was immunoSEQ multiplex PCR. Here the sample spans 70,000 to 80,000 clones, approximately 97% being singletons. Input material: T cells isolated from PBMCs. These receptors all stem from a human donor in good health.

The rearrangement uses TRBV6-6 and TRBJ1-5; 7 positions match TRBD1. The CDR3 has 15 residues. The J segment lost 3 bases and the V segment lost 6 bases, leaving 8 bases of the junction unmatched. The germline V gene encodes CDR1 MNHNY and CDR2 SVGAGI (reference sequence). The CDR3 sequence is CASRNRDRNNQPQHF. As DNA, the CDR3 is TGTGCCAGCAGGAACCGGGACAGAAACAATCAGCCCCAGCATTTT.

V and J are TRBV18 and TRBJ1-1, with 9 positions matching TRBD1. Germline V gene sequence: CDR1 KGHSH, CDR2 LQKENI. V lost 5 bases, J lost 4 bases, and 5 bases stayed unmatched. This CDR3 has 14 amino acids. The chain's CDR3 is CASSKTGGSTEAFF. The DNA of the CDR3 is TGTGCCAGCTCAAAGACAGGGGGGAGCACTGAAGCTTTCTTT.

The chain has TRBV2 and TRBJ2-2; D is unresolved. CDR1 is SNHLY, CDR2 FYNNEI, per germline. With 3 bases removed from V and 0 bases from J, the gap between germline ends came to 8 bases. The CDR3 runs 15 residues. The DNA for the CDR3 is TGTGCCAGCAGTGAGGTTAGCCCGAACACCGGGGAGCTGTTTTTT. This translates into CASSEVSPNTGELFF.

The chain has TRBV4-2 and TRBJ2-3; TRBD2 matches 10 bases. The CDR3 is 17 residues long. Unmatched junction bases numbered 8, after V lost 0 bases and J lost 5 bases. The V gene's germline CDR1 is LGHNA and CDR2 YNFKEQ. CDR3 amino acids: CASSQEQAGGPEDTQYF. CDR3 bases: TGTGCCAGCAGCCAAGAGCAAGCGGGAGGGCCGGAAGATACGCAGTATTTT.

The chain employs TRBV19 and TRBJ2-2; D is undetermined. This CDR3 region has 15 residues. The germline V gene encodes CDR1 LNHDA and CDR2 SQIVND (reference sequence). With 6 bases removed from V and 5 bases from J, the gap between germline ends came to 16 bases. CDR3 DNA sequence: TGTGCCAGTAGACACTACACCGGAACAACCGGGGAGCTGTTTTTT. It specifies CASRHYTGTTGELFF.

The count of this clone is one. V gene TRBV7-9 combines with J gene TRBJ2-2, with TRBD1 matching 9 bases. The CDR3 is 17 residues long. The germline V gene has CDR1 SEHNR and CDR2 FQNEAQ (reference sequence). Written as DNA, the CDR3 is TGTGCACCGTCGGGGACAGGGAGTCGGGTGGACACCGGGGAGCTGTTTTTT. Protein: CAPSGTGSRVDTGELFF. Complete variable domain (other parts from reference TRBV7-9 and TRBJ2-2): DTGVSQNPRHKITKRGQNVTFRCDPISEHNRLYWYRQTLGQGPEFLTYFQNEAQLEKSRLLSDRFSAERPKGSFSTLEIQRTEQGDSAMYLCAPSGTGSRVDTGELFFGEGSRLTVL.

V and J are TRBV28 and TRBJ2-5; possibly TRBD2 for D (6 bases). V shed 7 bases and J shed 1 base, with 22 bases lying between them. Germline CDR1 and CDR2: MDHEN and SYDVKM. The length of the CDR3 is 17 residues. CDR3 amino acids: CASTSTPRRGFQETQYF. CDR3 coding DNA: TGTGCCAGCACCAGTACCCCCCGGCGGGGATTCCAAGAGACCCAGTACTTC.

This chain connects TRBV11-2 to TRBJ2-7; unclear D gene. The CDR3 extends over 12 amino acids. Trimming stripped 1 base from V and 12 bases from J, with 13 bases between. The germline gives CDR1 SGHAT, CDR2 FQNNGV. The CDR3 loop is CASSLGQEFSYF. The CDR3 nucleotides are TGTGCCAGCAGCTTAGGGCAGGAATTCTCGTACTTC.

The V and J genes are TRBV9 and TRBJ1-1, with TRBD1 matching over 7 bases. The V gene end was trimmed by 4 bases and the J gene end by 0 bases; junction bases not matched to a gene: 6. Germline lookup yields CDR1 SGDLS and CDR2 YYNGEE. The CDR3 consists of 15 residues. The CDR3 is CASSPTGVMNTEAFF. DNA of the CDR3: TGTGCCAGCAGCCCAACAGGGGTCATGAACACTGAAGCTTTCTTT. The entire variable domain, with the rest obtained from reference TRBV9 and TRBJ1-1, is as follows: DSGVTQTPKHLITATGQRVTLRCSPRSGDLSVYWYQQSLDQGLQFLIQYYNGEERAKGNILERFSAQQFPDLHSELNLSSLELGDSALYFCASSPTGVMNTEAFFGQGTRLTVV.